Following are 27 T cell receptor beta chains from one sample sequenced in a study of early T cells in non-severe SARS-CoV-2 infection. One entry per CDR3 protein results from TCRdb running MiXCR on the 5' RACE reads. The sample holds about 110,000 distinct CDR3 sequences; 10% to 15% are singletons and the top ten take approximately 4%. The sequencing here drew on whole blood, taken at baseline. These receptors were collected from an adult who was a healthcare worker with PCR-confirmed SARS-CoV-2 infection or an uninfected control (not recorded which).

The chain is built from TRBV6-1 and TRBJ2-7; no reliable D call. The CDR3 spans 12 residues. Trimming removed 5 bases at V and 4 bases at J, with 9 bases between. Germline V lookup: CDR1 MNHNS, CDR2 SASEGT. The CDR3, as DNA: TGTGCCAGCAGTCCACAGAGTTACGAGCAGTACTTC. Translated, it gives CASSPQSYEQYF.

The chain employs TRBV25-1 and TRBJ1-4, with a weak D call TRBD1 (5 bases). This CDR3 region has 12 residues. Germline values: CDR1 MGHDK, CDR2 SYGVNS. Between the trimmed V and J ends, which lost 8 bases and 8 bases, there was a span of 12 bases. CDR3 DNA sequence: TGTGCCAGCCGGGACGGAAACGAAAAACTGTTTTTT. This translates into CASRDGNEKLFF.

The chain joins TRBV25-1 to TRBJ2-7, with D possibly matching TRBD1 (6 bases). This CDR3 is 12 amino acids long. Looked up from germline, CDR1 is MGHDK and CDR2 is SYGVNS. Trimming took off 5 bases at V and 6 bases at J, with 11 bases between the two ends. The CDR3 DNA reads TGTGCCAGCAGTACAACAGGGCGCGAGCAGTACTTC. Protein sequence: CASSTTGREQYF.

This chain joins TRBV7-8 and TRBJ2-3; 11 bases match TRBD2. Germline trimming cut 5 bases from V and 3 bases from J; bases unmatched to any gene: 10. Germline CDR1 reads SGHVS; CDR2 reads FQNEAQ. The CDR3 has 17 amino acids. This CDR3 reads CASSRPIAGGLTDTQYF. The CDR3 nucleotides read TGTGCCAGCAGCCGACCCATAGCGGGGGGGCTTACAGATACGCAGTATTTT.

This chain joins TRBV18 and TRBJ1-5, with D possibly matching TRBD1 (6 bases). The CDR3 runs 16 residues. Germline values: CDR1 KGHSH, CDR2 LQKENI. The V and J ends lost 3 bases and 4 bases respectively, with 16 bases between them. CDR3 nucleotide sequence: TGTGCCAGCTCACCGGAGAATCGGGGGGCAAATCAGCCCCAGCATTTT. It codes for CASSPENRGANQPQHF.

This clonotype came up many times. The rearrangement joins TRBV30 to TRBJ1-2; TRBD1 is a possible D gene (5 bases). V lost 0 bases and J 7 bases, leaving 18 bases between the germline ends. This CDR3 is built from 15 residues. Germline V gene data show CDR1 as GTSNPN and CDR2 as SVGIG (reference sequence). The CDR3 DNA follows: TGTGCCTGGAGTGTAGAGTCGGTCAGGGCCTTTGGCTACACCTTC. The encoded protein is CAWSVESVRAFGYTF.

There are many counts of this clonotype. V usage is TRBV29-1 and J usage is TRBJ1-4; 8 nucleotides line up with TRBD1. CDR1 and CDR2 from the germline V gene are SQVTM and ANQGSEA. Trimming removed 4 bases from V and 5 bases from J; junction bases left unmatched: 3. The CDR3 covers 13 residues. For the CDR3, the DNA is TGCAGCGTTGCAACAGGGGGAAATGAAAAACTGTTTTTT. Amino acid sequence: CSVATGGNEKLFF. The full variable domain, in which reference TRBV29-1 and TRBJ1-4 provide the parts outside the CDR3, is SAVISQKPSRDICQRGTSLTIQCQVDSQVTMMFWYRQQPGQSLTLIATANQGSEATYESGFVIDKFPISRPNLTFSTLTVSNMSPEDSSIYLCSVATGGNEKLFFGSGTQLSVL.

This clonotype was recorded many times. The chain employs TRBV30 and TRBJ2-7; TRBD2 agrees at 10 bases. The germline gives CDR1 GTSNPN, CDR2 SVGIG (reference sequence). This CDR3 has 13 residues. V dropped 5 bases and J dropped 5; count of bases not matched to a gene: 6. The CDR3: CAWGRLAGDEQYF. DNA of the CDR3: TGTGCCTGGGGGAGGCTAGCGGGAGACGAGCAGTACTTC.

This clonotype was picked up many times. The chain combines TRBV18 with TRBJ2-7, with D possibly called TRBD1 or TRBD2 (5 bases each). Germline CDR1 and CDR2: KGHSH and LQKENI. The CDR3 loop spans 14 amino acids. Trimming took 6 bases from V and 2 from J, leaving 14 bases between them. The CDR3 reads CASSPNGDPYEQYF. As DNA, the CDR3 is TGTGCCAGCTCGCCCAACGGGGACCCCTACGAGCAGTACTTC. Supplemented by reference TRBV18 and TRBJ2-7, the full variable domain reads NAGVMQNPRHLVRRRGQEARLRCSPMKGHSHVYWYRQLPEEGLKFMVYLQKENIIDESGMPKERFSAEFPKEGPSILRIQQVVRGDSAAYFCASSPNGDPYEQYFGPGTRLTVT.

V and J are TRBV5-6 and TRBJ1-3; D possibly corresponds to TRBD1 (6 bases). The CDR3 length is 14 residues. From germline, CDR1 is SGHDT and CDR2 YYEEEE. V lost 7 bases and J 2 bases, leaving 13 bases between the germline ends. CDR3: CASFLRGPGNTIYF. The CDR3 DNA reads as TGTGCCAGCTTCCTACGGGGGCCTGGAAACACCATATATTTT. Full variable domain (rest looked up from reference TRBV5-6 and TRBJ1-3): DAGVTQSPTHLIKTRGQQVTLRCSPKSGHDTVSWYQQALGQGPQFIFQYYEEEERQRGNFPDRFSGHQFPNYSSELNVNALLLGDSALYLCASFLRGPGNTIYFGEGSWLTVV.

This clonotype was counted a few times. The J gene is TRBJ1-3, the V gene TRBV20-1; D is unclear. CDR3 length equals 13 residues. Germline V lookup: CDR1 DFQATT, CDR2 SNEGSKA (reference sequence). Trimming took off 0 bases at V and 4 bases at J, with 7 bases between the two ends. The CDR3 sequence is CSARDRLGNTIYF. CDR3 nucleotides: TGCAGTGCTAGAGATCGCCTGGGAAACACCATATATTTT.

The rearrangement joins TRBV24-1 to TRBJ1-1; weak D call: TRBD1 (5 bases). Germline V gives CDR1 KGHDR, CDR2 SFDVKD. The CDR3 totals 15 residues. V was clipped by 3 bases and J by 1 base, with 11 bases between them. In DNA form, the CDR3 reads TGTGCCACCAGTGATCTACAAACAGGGAACACTGAAGCTTTCTTT. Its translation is CATSDLQTGNTEAFF.

CDR3 DNA: TGTGCCAGCAGCTTACGCCCTAGCGGGAGGACCGGGGAGCTGTTTTTT. Translating gives CASSLRPSGRTGELFF. The chain employs TRBV7-3 and TRBJ2-2; 11 bases line up with TRBD2. The CDR3 contains 16 residues. Losses at the gene ends were 2 bases for V and 5 bases for J; bases not matched to a gene: 4. Germline V gene data show CDR1 as SGHTA and CDR2 as FQGTGA.

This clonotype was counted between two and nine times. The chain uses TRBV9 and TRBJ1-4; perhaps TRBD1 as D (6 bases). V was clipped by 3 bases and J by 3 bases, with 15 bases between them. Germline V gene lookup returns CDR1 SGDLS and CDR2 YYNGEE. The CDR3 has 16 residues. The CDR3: CASSARAGGPNEKLFF. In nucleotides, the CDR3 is TGTGCCAGCAGCGCACGCGCCGGGGGCCCTAATGAAAAACTGTTTTTT.

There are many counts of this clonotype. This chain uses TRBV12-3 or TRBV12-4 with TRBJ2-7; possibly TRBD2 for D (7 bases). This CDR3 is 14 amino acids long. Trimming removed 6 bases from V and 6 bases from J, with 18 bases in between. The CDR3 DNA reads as TGTGCCAGCAGCCTCAGTGGGGGGGCTGGCGAGCAGTACTTC. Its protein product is CASSLSGGAGEQYF.

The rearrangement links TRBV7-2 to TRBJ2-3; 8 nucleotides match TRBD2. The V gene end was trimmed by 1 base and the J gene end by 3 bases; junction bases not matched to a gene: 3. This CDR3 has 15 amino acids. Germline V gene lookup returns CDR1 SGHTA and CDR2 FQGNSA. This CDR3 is CASSLELAGTDTQYF. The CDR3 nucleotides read TGTGCCAGCAGCTTAGAGCTAGCGGGTACAGATACGCAGTATTTT.

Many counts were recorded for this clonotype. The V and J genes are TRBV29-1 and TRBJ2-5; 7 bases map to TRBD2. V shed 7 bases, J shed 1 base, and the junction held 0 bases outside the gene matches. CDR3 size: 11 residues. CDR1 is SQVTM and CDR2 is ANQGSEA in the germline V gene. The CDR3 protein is CSGGGQETQYF. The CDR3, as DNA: TGCAGCGGGGGGGGCCAAGAGACCCAGTACTTC.

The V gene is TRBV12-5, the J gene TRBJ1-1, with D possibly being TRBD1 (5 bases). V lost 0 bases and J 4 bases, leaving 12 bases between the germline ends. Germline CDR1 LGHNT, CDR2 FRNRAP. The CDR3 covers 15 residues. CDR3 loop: CASGLVSGVGTEAFF. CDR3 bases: TGTGCTAGTGGTTTGGTATCGGGGGTGGGCACTGAAGCTTTCTTT.

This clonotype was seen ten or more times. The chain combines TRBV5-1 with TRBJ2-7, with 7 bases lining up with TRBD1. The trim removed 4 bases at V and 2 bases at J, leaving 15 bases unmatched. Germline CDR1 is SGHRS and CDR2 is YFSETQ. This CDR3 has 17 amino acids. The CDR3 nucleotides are TGCGCCAGCAGCCCCGGACAGGTCCTACCAAGGCCCTACGAGCAGTACTTC. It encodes CASSPGQVLPRPYEQYF.

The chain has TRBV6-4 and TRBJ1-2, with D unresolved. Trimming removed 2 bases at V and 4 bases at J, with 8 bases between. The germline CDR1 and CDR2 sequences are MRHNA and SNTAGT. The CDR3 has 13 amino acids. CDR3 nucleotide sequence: TGTGCCAGCAGTGACGACGGTGGCTATGGCTACACCTTC. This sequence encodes CASSDDGGYGYTF.

For the CDR3, the DNA is TGTGCCATCAGGGTAGCGGGGGACCCCCGTACGCAGTATTTT. Its protein product is CAIRVAGDPRTQYF. This chain connects TRBV10-3 to TRBJ2-3; 9 bases are a match to TRBD2. V was pared by 6 bases and J by 8 bases, with 9 bases of the junction left unmatched. This CDR3 has 14 residues. Germline CDR1 reads ENHRY; CDR2 reads SYGVKD.

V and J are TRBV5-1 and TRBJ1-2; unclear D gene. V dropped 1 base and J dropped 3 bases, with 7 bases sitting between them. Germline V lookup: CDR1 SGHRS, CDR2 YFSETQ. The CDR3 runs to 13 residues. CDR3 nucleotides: TGCGCCAGCAGCTTGTGGCAGGACTATGGCTACACCTTC. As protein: CASSLWQDYGYTF.

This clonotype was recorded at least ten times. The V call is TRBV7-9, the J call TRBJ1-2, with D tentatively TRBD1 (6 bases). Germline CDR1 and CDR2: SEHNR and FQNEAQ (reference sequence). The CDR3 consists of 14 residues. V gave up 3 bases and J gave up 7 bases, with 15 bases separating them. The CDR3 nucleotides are TGTGCCAGCAGCTTGGACAGTCTGGAAGGTGGCTACACCTTC. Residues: CASSLDSLEGGYTF.

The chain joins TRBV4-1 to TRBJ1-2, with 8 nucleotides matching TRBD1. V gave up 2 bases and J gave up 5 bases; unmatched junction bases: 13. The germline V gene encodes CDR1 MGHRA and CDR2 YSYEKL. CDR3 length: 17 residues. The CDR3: CASSQFSPGTGSYGYTF. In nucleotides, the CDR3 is TGCGCCAGCAGCCAATTTTCTCCCGGGACAGGCTCTTATGGCTACACCTTC.

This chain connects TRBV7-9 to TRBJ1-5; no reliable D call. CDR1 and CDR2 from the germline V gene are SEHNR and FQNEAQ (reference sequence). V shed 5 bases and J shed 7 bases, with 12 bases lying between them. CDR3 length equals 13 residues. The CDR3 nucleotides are TGTGCCAGCAGCCCCGACGGCGGGCAGCCCCAGCATTTT. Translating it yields CASSPDGGQPQHF.

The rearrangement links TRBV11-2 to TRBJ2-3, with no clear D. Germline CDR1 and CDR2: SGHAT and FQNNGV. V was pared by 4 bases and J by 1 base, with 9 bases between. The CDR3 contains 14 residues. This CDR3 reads CASSSWIGTDTQYF. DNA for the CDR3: TGTGCCAGCAGCTCATGGATTGGCACAGATACGCAGTATTTT.

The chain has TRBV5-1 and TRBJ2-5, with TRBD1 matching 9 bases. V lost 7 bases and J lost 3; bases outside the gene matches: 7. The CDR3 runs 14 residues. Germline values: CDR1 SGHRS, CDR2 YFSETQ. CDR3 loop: CASLRGQGKETQYF. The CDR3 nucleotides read TGCGCCAGCCTGCGAGGACAGGGGAAAGAGACCCAGTACTTC.